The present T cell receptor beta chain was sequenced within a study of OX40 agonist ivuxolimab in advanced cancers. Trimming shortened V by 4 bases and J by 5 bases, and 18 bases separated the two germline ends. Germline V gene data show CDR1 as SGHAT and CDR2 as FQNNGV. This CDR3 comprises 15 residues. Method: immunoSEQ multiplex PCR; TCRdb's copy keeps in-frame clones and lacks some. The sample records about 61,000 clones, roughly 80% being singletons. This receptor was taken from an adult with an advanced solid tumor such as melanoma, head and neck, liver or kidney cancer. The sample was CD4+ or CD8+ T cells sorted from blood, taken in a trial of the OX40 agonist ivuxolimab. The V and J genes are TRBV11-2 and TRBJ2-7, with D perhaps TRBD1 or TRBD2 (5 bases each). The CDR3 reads CASSSPRARGDEQYF. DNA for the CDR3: TGTGCCAGCAGCTCCCCCCGAGCACGAGGGGACGAGCAGTACTTC. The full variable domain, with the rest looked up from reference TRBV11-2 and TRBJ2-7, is EAGVAQSPRYKIIEKRQSVAFWCNPISGHATLYWYQQILGQGPKLLIQFQNNGVVDDSQLPKDRFSAERLKGVDSTLKIQPAKLEDSAVYLCASSSPRARGDEQYFGPGTRLTVT.